The 17 T cell receptor beta chains below come from one sample, sequenced in a study of T cells after yellow fever vaccination. TCRdb analysed the 5' RACE reads with MiXCR anew, one entry per CDR3 protein. Of about 320,000 distinct CDR3 sequences in the sample, around 4.5% were seen once. The input for sequencing was PBMCs, taken 15 days after the yellow fever booster vaccination. All receptors come from a man younger than 30 who received the YFV17D yellow fever vaccine.

This clonotype was counted many times. The chain recombines TRBV2 with TRBJ2-5, with a possible D match to TRBD2 (6 bases). V was shortened by 11 bases and J by 1 base, with 20 bases between the two germline ends. CDR1 is SNHLY and CDR2 is FYNNEI in the germline V gene. The CDR3 has 15 amino acids. The CDR3 nucleotides read TGTGCCGGCGGGGATAGGTCAGAAATCCAAGAGACCCAGTACTTC. Residues: CAGGDRSEIQETQYF.

This clonotype was counted many times. V and J are TRBV9 and TRBJ2-2; possibly TRBD2 for D (5 bases). The CDR3 has 15 amino acids. Germline loops: CDR1 SGDLS, CDR2 YYNGEE. Trimming left V 0 bases short and J 2 bases short, with 8 bases between. DNA for the CDR3: TGTGCCAGCAGCGTAGAGACTATCAACACCGGGGAGCTGTTTTTT. It codes for CASSVETINTGELFF. Using reference TRBV9 and TRBJ2-2 for the parts outside the CDR3, the full variable domain is DSGVTQTPKHLITATGQRVTLRCSPRSGDLSVYWYQQSLDQGLQFLIQYYNGEERAKGNILERFSAQQFPDLHSELNLSSLELGDSALYFCASSVETINTGELFFGEGSRLTVL.

This clonotype was picked up a small number of times. The CDR3 reads CAWSRRGQGNQPQHF. CDR3 nucleotide sequence: TGTGCCTGGAGCCGGAGGGGACAGGGAAATCAGCCCCAGCATTTT. The chain has TRBV30 and TRBJ1-5, with TRBD1 matching over 9 bases. The germline CDR1 and CDR2 sequences are GTSNPN and SVGIG (reference sequence). After removal of 3 bases from V and 4 bases from J, the junction contained 7 bases not matched to a gene. The CDR3 spans 15 residues. The entire variable domain, with the rest obtained from reference TRBV30 and TRBJ1-5, is as follows: SQTIHQWPATLVQPVGSPLSLECTVEGTSNPNLYWYRQAAGRGLQLLFYSVGIGQISSEVPQNLSASRPQDRQFILSSKKLLLSDSGFYLCAWSRRGQGNQPQHFGDGTRLSIL.

This rearrangement joins TRBV20-1 to TRBJ1-4; no clear D. Looked up from germline, CDR1 is DFQATT and CDR2 is SNEGSKA (reference sequence). This CDR3 region has 16 residues. V was shortened by 3 bases and J by 3 bases, with 17 bases between the two germline ends. CDR3 amino acids: CSARDLQSPANEKLFF. In DNA form, the CDR3 reads TGCAGTGCTAGGGACCTACAGTCCCCAGCTAATGAAAAACTGTTTTTT.

The chain combines TRBV4-1 with TRBJ1-6; D unresolved. CDR3 size: 16 residues. Germline V gene data show CDR1 as MGHRA and CDR2 as YSYEKL. V gave up 1 base and J gave up 3 bases, with 10 bases separating them. Here the CDR3 DNA reads TGCGCCAGCAGCCAAGTAAGGACGGTCTATAATTCACCCCTCCACTTT. Protein sequence: CASSQVRTVYNSPLHF.

This clonotype occurred many times. The chain links TRBV6-6 to TRBJ2-1; tentatively, D is TRBD1 (5 bases). Trimming removed 2 bases at V and 3 bases at J, with 17 bases between. Germline lookup yields CDR1 MNHNY and CDR2 SVGAGI (reference sequence). This CDR3 spans 17 amino acids. The CDR3 sequence is CASSYPRSGKSYNEQFF. Written as DNA, the CDR3 is TGTGCCAGCAGTTACCCAAGGTCAGGGAAGAGCTACAATGAGCAGTTCTTC.

In this sample, this clonotype turned up a few times. The rearrangement uses TRBV18 and TRBJ2-7; D may be TRBD2 (6 bases). Trimming pared 2 bases from V and 5 bases from J, leaving 10 bases between. The CDR3 contains 13 residues. CDR1 is KGHSH, CDR2 LQKENI, per germline. CDR3 DNA sequence: TGTGCCAGCTCACCAAACAGGAGGGACGAGCAGTACGTC. Its translation is CASSPNRRDEQYV.

The chain uses TRBV28 and TRBJ2-7, with D unclear. The germline CDR1 and CDR2 sequences are MDHEN and SYDVKM. The CDR3 consists of 13 residues. Trimming removed 5 bases at V and 4 bases at J, with 12 bases between. Written as DNA, the CDR3 is TGTGCCAGCAGTCCGTCCCTGGGATACGAGCAGTACGTC. This sequence encodes CASSPSLGYEQYV.

This clonotype was seen at least ten times. The chain joins TRBV6-5 to TRBJ1-6; D unresolved. The V gene's germline CDR1 is MNHEY and CDR2 SVGAGI. Trimming took 0 bases from V and 10 from J, leaving 10 bases between them. This CDR3 region has 14 residues. DNA of the CDR3: TGTGCCAGCAGTTACTCCGGGGTGAGGTCACCCCTCCACTTT. This translates into CASSYSGVRSPLHF.

V and J are TRBV5-1 and TRBJ1-4; possible D gene TRBD1, 6 bases. This CDR3 is 17 amino acids long. The V gene's germline CDR1 is SGHRS and CDR2 YFSETQ. V dropped 0 bases and J dropped 4 bases, with 16 bases sitting between them. The CDR3: CASSLEFGGQLNEKLFF. CDR3 DNA: TGCGCCAGCAGCTTGGAGTTTGGGGGGCAACTTAATGAAAAACTGTTTTTT.

The rearrangement links TRBV12-3 or TRBV12-4 to TRBJ2-2; D tentatively fits TRBD1 or TRBD2 (6 bases each). The CDR3 covers 15 residues. Trimming stripped 2 bases from V and 4 bases from J, with 11 bases between. The CDR3, as DNA: TGTGCCAGCAGTTTATGGGGGGCTAGCACCGGGGAGCTGTTTTTT. Protein: CASSLWGASTGELFF.

This clonotype was seen repeatedly, ten times or more. The chain combines TRBV27 with TRBJ1-2, with D possibly being TRBD1 (5 bases). Germline V lookup: CDR1 MNHEY, CDR2 SMNVEV (reference sequence). V was clipped by 6 bases and J by 3 bases, with 11 bases between them. The CDR3 runs to 13 residues. The CDR3 DNA is TGTGCCAGCAGGGCACAGGAATACTATGGCTACACCTTC. Its translation is CASRAQEYYGYTF.

This clonotype showed up many times. This chain connects TRBV6-6 to TRBJ1-2, with D unclear. The V end was cut by 8 bases, the J end by 1 base, with 8 bases between. Germline lookup yields CDR1 MNHNY and CDR2 SVGAGI (reference sequence). The CDR3 is 12 residues long. CDR3 in DNA: TGTGCCAGCCAGAGGGATAACTATGGCTACACCTTC. This sequence encodes CASQRDNYGYTF.

This clonotype was seen ten or more times. This chain connects TRBV12-3 or TRBV12-4 to TRBJ2-1; D unclear. Trimming took off 4 bases at V and 6 bases at J, with 13 bases between the two ends. CDR3 length: 14 residues. In nucleotides, the CDR3 is TGTGCCAGCAGTTCCTCTCAGTTACGCAATGAGCAGTTCTTC. Translation gives CASSSSQLRNEQFF.

This clonotype was recorded a few times. The V call is TRBV7-9, the J call TRBJ1-5; maybe TRBD1 (6 bases). V gave up 5 bases and J gave up 5 bases, with 10 bases separating them. Germline loops: CDR1 SEHNR, CDR2 FQNEAQ (reference sequence). The CDR3 is made up of 13 amino acids. DNA for the CDR3: TGTGCCAGCAGCCCCGAGGGGGATCAGCCCCAGCATTTT. Translating gives CASSPEGDQPQHF.

This clonotype was picked up many times. This rearrangement joins TRBV5-1 to TRBJ2-7; 8 bases are a match to TRBD2. Looked up from germline, CDR1 is SGHRS and CDR2 is YFSETQ. This CDR3 has 14 amino acids. The V and J ends lost 5 bases and 2 bases, in that order; junction bases with no gene match: 6. CDR3: CASSRIAGTYEQYF. CDR3 in DNA: TGCGCCAGCAGTAGAATAGCGGGAACCTACGAGCAGTACTTC. Full variable domain (missing parts from reference TRBV5-1 and TRBJ2-7): KAGVTQTPRYLIKTRGQQVTLSCSPISGHRSVSWYQQTPGQGLQFLFEYFSETQRNKGNFPGRFSGRQFSNSRSEMNVSTLELGDSALYLCASSRIAGTYEQYFGPGTRLTVT.

Many counts were recorded for this clonotype. The J gene is TRBJ1-2, the V gene TRBV3-1; D ambiguous. Looked up from germline, CDR1 is LGHDT and CDR2 is YNNKEL (reference sequence). The CDR3 totals 13 residues. Trimming removed 1 base at V and 0 bases at J, with 3 bases between. CDR3 in amino acids: CASSQGTNYGYTF. The CDR3 coding sequence is TGTGCCAGCAGCCAAGGGACTAACTATGGCTACACCTTC.